This T cell receptor beta chain was sequenced for a study of CD8 T cell repertoires and HIV-1 epitope variants (dated by TCRdb to 2018 to 2020). In the study overall: T cells were stimulated in separate culture wells with each of twenty-five peptides representing autologous and known Gag and Nef epitope variants. Control conditions included a CMV, EBV and flu peptide pool, the Ebola AY9 epitope as negative control, and a no-peptide well. Three Gag epitope families and Nef HW9 and YT9 were included among the tested epitopes. T cells were enriched using the EasySep Human T Cell Enrichment Kit and then co-cultured with an equal number of autologous T cell-negative cells acting as antigen-presenting cells. For 10 to 11 days the cultures were kept in IMDM with gentamicin, and on days 3 and 7 half of the media was changed with IL-2, IL-7 and IL-15 added. An aliquot of 1M T cells was saved as an uncultured baseline condition, separate from the approximately 87 T cell cultures. A total of some 83 T cell cultures were run, with each culture condition done in triplicate except for one peptide, which was done in duplicate.

The EasySep Human CD8+ T Cell Enrichment Kit was used on day 10 to isolate CD8+ T cells from every culture. The CDR3 has 16 amino acids, counting the end cysteine and phenylalanine. Only the CDR3 DNA is retained, 48 bases long and in frame from the first base. Here is what the overall study found, with its caveats: Only TCR beta chains were identified by the assay, and proliferation to antigen, not T cell function or cytokine profile, was indicated. About five clonotypes recognized the Nef KF9 family and one the HW9 family, with no responses to the TAALDMSHF plasma variant. Of the nine antigen-specific TCR beta clonotypes identified, roughly 6 appeared cross-reactive for autologous or known escape epitope variants.

Notes on this clone: The antigen it recognizes is unknown. No much larger clone is present one base from it, and per-base qualities are unavailable.

Sequencing of TCR beta CDR3 regions was performed at survey depth on the immunoSEQ platform. The QIAamp DNA micro kit was used to extract genomic DNA from every cultured and uncultured CD8+ T cell population. As for the authors' bioinformatics: Samples with under 5,000 productive reads were excluded, and this exclusion removed about 7% of the 75 HIV peptide-stimulated cultures. Sequences were trimmed to CDR3 by a MANAFEST web app, and nonproductive sequences, CDR3s under 5 amino acids, and sequences not starting with C or ending with F/W were removed. To count as antigen-specific, a clonotype had to be expanded in at least 2 of 3 replicates compared with the no-peptide control at FDR 0.01, and only within one epitope family. A frequency at least fivefold higher than in wells stimulated with peptides from other epitope families was additionally required for specific clonotypes. Sourced from immuneACCESS, this table was stored by TCRdb with only in-frame sequences that have V and J called. A share of the clones is absent; for the studies checked, an unresolved V gene accounts for under half, and the remainder has no known explanation. That table furnishes V, J and clone size, whereas the DNA furnished D and trimming. Here the sample has over 4,500 clones; roughly 70% occur a single time. In total, the top ten clones hold roughly two fifths of the sample.

The receptor was isolated from a male donor with HIV. This chain is built from TRBV21-1 and TRBJ1-5. TRBV21-1 is marked as a pseudogene. Sequencing was performed on cultured CD8+ T cells derived from PBMCs. The CDR3 is CASSTLTFFSNQPQHF. The DNA sequence is as follows: TGTGCCAGCAGCACTTTGACCTTTTTCAGCAATCAGCCCCAGCATTTT.